This T cell receptor (beta chain) was obtained from a study of T cell repertoires and HLA-DP antigens (dated by TCRdb to the late 2010s). Context from the whole study: Using HeLa cells transduced to present allogeneic HLA-DP, the study set up an in vitro model of CD4+ T cell alloreactivity. The two alloantigens modelled structurally similar versus dissimilar alloantigens, differing from self at one and about 11 peptide-binding groove amino acids, respectively. Of the three donors, two were male and one was female, and their ages ranged from the 18-to-29 age band up to the 60-to-69 age band. On average, around 220 ng of DNA went in for sorted CD137+CD4+ samples, versus about 1,100 ng for pre-culture CD4+ samples. Beyond this particular receptor, the publication reports: The naive and memory CD4+ repertoires were not analysed as separate populations. An average cumulative frequency of about 39% against one allele and 50.6% against the other was found for clones undetected before culture. Clonality of sorted CD137+ cells was similar against both alloantigens (about 0.39) and much higher than in pre-culture samples (about 0.04). The study was limited by having only three donors, by relying on a non-physiological HeLa antigen-presenting system, and by using total CD4+ responder cells.

With regard to this clone: Its antigen remains unidentified. No base qualities exist here, and no much larger clone lies one base off it.

TCRB CDR3 regions were amplified with the immunoSEQ multiplex PCR using forward primers for 54 TRBV segments and reverse primers for 13 TRBJ segments. For pre-culture CD4+ samples, sequencing was done at deep resolution with a target of a few hundred thousand T cell genomes. Amplicons were sequenced on an Illumina HiSeq System, producing 87 bp reads covering the CDR3. The published analysis was carried out like this. PCR and sequencing errors in the reads were corrected, and alignment to IMGT reference sequences was used to define CDR3 regions. Synthetic template pools were used to estimate counts of templates and unique rearrangements. Clonality was computed by subtracting Pielou's evenness from 1. The Daley-Smith estimator was used to estimate richness. Morisita's index served as the measure of repertoire overlap. A clone counted as low-abundance if it appeared in cultured samples but went undetected in the pre-culture repertoire of the same donor. The table comes from immuneACCESS by way of TCRdb, which keeps in-frame sequences with V and J called. Part of the clones is missing from these tables; in studies checked, under half for an unresolved V gene and the rest for unknown reasons. D and trimming were read from the DNA, whereas the V and J calls and clone size are those reported in that table. The sample data list about 73,000 clones, and roughly 77% of these were observed just once. In total, the top ten clones hold about 1.4% of the sample.

The CDR3 numbers 18 residues from cysteine through phenylalanine. CDR3 DNA is the only sequence kept; it has 54 bases, read in frame from the first base. The CDR1 and CDR2 encoded by the germline V gene (reference sequence) are MNHEY and SMNVEV. V is cut by 6 bases and J by 0 bases, and the space between the germline ends is 21 bases. Untouched CD4+ T cells were isolated from Ficoll-separated PBMC through negative selection with magnetic beads, and an average purity of around 98% was reached. Untouched CD4+ T cells were isolated from Ficoll-separated PBMC with magnetic beads, reaching 95% to 98% purity with negligible CD8+ contamination. Peripheral blood mononuclear cells were supplied by the buffy coats of a few healthy blood donors, who served as the study donors. All three donors were CMV seronegative. The DNeasy Blood & Tissue Kit was used to extract genomic DNA. TCRB sequencing was performed on genomic DNA from sorted CD137+CD4+ cells and pre-culture CD4+ baseline samples from each subject.

The specimen sequenced was CD4+ T cells from PBMCs. The rearrangement joined TRBV27 to TRBJ2-1; TRBD2 is possibly the D segment (6 matching bases). This TCR derives from a man between 60 and 75 years old in good health and CMV-seronegative. The nucleotides read TGTGCCAGCAGCAGTAACAACGGGGGACCAGACTCCTACAATGAGCAGTTCTTC. Its coded protein is CASSSNNGGPDSYNEQFF.